This T cell receptor beta chain was sequenced during a study of blood T cell repertoires in COVID-19. The overall study: Samples of COVID-19 (acute and convalescent) were obtained from the United States, Italy and Spain.

Only in-frame clones appear in the TCRdb table, and some are missing; sequencing was by immunoSEQ multiplex PCR. The table shows about 55,000 clones, with about 90% occurring only once. The source is a human donor with active COVID-19. The donor label of this sample is uncertain. The specimen sequenced was peripheral blood.

The CDR3 here is CASRTSQGGFEAFF. CDR3 in DNA: TGTGCCAGCAGAACGTCACAGGGCGGGTTCGAAGCTTTCTTT. The rearrangement joins TRBV7-2 to TRBJ1-1; D is perhaps TRBD1 (6 bases). In germline, CDR1 is SGHTA, CDR2 FQGNSA. There are 14 residues in the CDR3. Trimming took 6 bases from V and 8 from J, leaving 19 bases between them. Combining the CDR3 with reference TRBV7-2 and TRBJ1-1 gives the whole variable domain GAGVSQSPSNKVTEKGKDVELRCDPISGHTALYWYRQSLGQGLEFLIYFQGNSAPDKSGLPSDRFSAERTGGSVSTLTIQRTQQEDSAVYLCASRTSQGGFEAFFGQGTRLTVV.